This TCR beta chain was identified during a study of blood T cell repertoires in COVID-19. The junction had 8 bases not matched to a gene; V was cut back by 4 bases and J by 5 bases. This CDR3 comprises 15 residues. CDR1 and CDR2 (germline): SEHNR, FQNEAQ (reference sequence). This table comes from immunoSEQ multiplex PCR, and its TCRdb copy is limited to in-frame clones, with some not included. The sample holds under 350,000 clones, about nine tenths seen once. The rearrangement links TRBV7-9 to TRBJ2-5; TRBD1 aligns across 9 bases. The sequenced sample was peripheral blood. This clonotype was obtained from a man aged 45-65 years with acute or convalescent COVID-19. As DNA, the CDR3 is TGTGCCAGCAGCTCCCGGGACAGGGTCTGGGAGACCCAGTACTTC. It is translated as CASSSRDRVWETQYF. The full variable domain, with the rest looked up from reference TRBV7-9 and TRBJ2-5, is DTGVSQNPRHKITKRGQNVTFRCDPISEHNRLYWYRQTLGQGPEFLTYFQNEAQLEKSRLLSDRFSAERPKGSFSTLEIQRTEQGDSAMYLCASSSRDRVWETQYFGPGTRLLVL.